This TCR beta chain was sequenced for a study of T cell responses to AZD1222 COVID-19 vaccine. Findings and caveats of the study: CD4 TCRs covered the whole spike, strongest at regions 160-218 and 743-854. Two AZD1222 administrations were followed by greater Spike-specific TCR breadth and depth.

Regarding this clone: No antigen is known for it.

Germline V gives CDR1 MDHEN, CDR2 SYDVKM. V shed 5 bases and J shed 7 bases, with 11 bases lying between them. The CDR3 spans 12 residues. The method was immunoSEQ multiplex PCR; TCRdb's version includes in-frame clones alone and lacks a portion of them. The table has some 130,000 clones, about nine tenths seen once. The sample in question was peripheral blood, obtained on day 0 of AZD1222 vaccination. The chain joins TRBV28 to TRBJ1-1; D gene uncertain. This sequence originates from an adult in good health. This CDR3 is CASSTTVGEAFF. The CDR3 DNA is TGTGCCAGCAGTACCACAGTGGGTGAAGCTTTCTTT.